These 32 T cell receptor beta chains came from one sample sequenced in a study of blood T cell repertoires in COVID-19. TCRdb keeps only in-frame clones here, not all; method: immunoSEQ multiplex PCR. The sample yields about 230,000 clones, about 79% seen once. Sequencing input: peripheral blood. These receptors were taken from a man aged 35 to 55 who had recovered from COVID-19.

As regards this clone: A junction end diverges from the germline sequence, so it may reflect a read error. J is TRBJ1-2 and V is TRBV27, with D possibly matching TRBD1 (5 bases). CDR1 is MNHEY and CDR2 is SMNVEV in the germline V gene (reference sequence). This CDR3 region has 15 residues. The DNA for the CDR3 is TGTGCCAGCAGTTTATCACAGGCCTCTAACTATGGCCACACCTTC. Translating gives CASSLSQASNYGHTF.

Here the CDR3 reads CASSLDPGTFNEKLFF. The CDR3 DNA reads as TGTGCCAGCAGCTTAGATCCCGGGACTTTTAATGAAAAACTGTTTTTT. The chain recombines TRBV7-2 with TRBJ1-4; D is possibly TRBD1 (5 bases). The CDR3 runs 16 residues. Germline V lookup: CDR1 SGHTA, CDR2 FQGNSA. The ends were cut back, 1 base at V and 4 bases at J, with 13 bases in the middle.

This clone was seen once. V usage is TRBV5-1 and J usage is TRBJ2-3; D call uncertain. CDR1 SGHRS and CDR2 YFSETQ come from the germline V gene. The V end lost 4 bases, the J end lost 0 bases, and 12 bases lay between the germline ends. The CDR3 consists of 15 residues. The CDR3 loop reads CASSPVASSTDTQYF. CDR3 bases: TGCGCCAGCAGCCCAGTTGCATCTAGCACAGATACGCAGTATTTT.

The J gene is TRBJ2-7, the V gene TRBV3-1 (or the pseudogene TRBV3-2); 7 bases align to TRBD2. V lost 6 bases and J lost 2; bases outside the gene matches: 7. This CDR3 comprises 14 residues. Germline CDR1 LGHDT, CDR2 YNNKEL (reference sequence). The CDR3 spells CASRLGGGPYEQYF. The CDR3 bases are TGTGCCAGCAGACTGGGCGGGGGACCCTACGAGCAGTACTTC.

The count of this clone is one. The V gene is TRBV6-1, the J gene TRBJ2-7; D gene uncertain. Trimming removed 3 bases from V and 4 bases from J, with 10 bases in between. The germline gives CDR1 MNHNS, CDR2 SASEGT. This CDR3 has 13 residues. CDR3 coding DNA: TGTGCCAGCAGTGACCAGGATCTATACGAGCAGTACTTC. Translation: CASSDQDLYEQYF.

The rearrangement joins TRBV4-3 to TRBJ2-1; 11 positions match TRBD2. The CDR3 is made up of 17 amino acids. Germline values: CDR1 LGHNA, CDR2 YSLEER. V dropped 3 bases and J dropped 4; count of bases not matched to a gene: 8. Here the CDR3 DNA reads TGCGCCAGCAGCCATCAGATAGCGGGAGGGGGGTACAATGAGCAGTTCTTC. Its translation is CASSHQIAGGGYNEQFF.

The chain links TRBV19 to TRBJ1-2, with unresolved D. Germline CDR1 and CDR2: LNHDA and SQIVND (reference sequence). This CDR3 has 16 residues. Deletions cut 0 bases from V and 4 bases from J, with 15 bases between. CDR3 loop: CASSIDLEFRGYGYTF. As DNA, the CDR3 is TGTGCCAGTAGTATAGATCTGGAGTTTCGGGGCTATGGCTACACCTTC.

The J gene is TRBJ2-1, the V gene TRBV7-9; D gene ambiguous. V was shortened by 5 bases and J by 7 bases, with 12 bases between the two germline ends. The CDR3 loop spans 13 amino acids. Germline-derived CDR1 and CDR2 are SEHNR and FQNEAQ (reference sequence). CDR3 DNA: TGTGCCAGCAGCGAACAACTATTTAATGAGCAGTTCTTC. This sequence encodes CASSEQLFNEQFF.

The CDR3 DNA sequence: TGTGCCAGCAGCCTAAGCATTCCACCCCTCCACTTT. The encoded protein is CASSLSIPPLHF. The chain couples TRBV11-2 to TRBJ1-6; no clear D gene. Trimming stripped 5 bases from V and 11 bases from J, with 10 bases between. CDR3 length equals 12 residues. Germline V gene lookup returns CDR1 SGHAT and CDR2 FQNNGV.

The chain combines TRBV7-2 with TRBJ2-3; 7 positions match TRBD2. The CDR3 sequence is 16 residues long. Trimming cost V 5 bases and J 4 bases; bases outside gene matches: 12. Germline CDR1 is SGHTA and CDR2 is FQGNSA. CDR3 in amino acids: CASSLILASPADTQYF. CDR3 bases: TGTGCCAGCAGCCTCATACTAGCGTCCCCGGCAGATACGCAGTATTTT.

This chain connects TRBV7-9 to TRBJ2-7; 7 nucleotides agree with TRBD1. The CDR3 extends over 14 amino acids. Trimming cost V 5 bases and J 0 bases; bases outside gene matches: 4. The germline V gene encodes CDR1 SEHNR and CDR2 FQNEAQ (reference sequence). For the CDR3, the DNA is TGTGCCAGCAGCGTCTGGGACAGCTCCTACGAGCAGTACTTC. Its translation: CASSVWDSSYEQYF.

The chain uses TRBV19 and TRBJ2-4; D call uncertain. Trimming pared 0 bases from V and 3 bases from J, leaving 6 bases between. Germline assignment: CDR1 LNHDA and CDR2 SQIVND (reference sequence). The CDR3 is 14 residues long. The CDR3 loop reads CASSIDSGKNIQYF. The CDR3 coding sequence is TGTGCCAGTAGTATAGATTCAGGCAAAAACATTCAGTACTTC.

The chain combines TRBV27 with TRBJ2-3; D not certain. The CDR3 sequence is 14 residues long. V lost 2 bases, J lost 3 bases, and 9 bases lay in between. The germline V gene has CDR1 MNHEY and CDR2 SMNVEV (reference sequence). Written as DNA, the CDR3 is TGTGCCAGCAGTTTAAGCGTTGGGACAGATACGCAGTATTTT. Protein sequence: CASSLSVGTDTQYF.

As to this clone: Relative to the germline gene, one junction end is altered; a read error may explain this. This sequence joins TRBV5-6 and TRBJ2-1, with D uncertain. Germline V gene sequence: CDR1 SGHDT, CDR2 YYEEEE. The CDR3 consists of 12 residues. CDR3 sequence (DNA): TGTGCCAGCAGCTTGCGCGGATCTATGTGGGTCTTC. The encoded protein is CASSLRGSMWVF.

This clone has a single count. The chain recombines TRBV5-5 with TRBJ1-5; D gene uncertain. The V end lost 0 bases, the J end lost 6 bases, and 7 bases lay between the germline ends. The germline CDR1 and CDR2 sequences are SGHKS and YYEKEE (reference sequence). CDR3 size: 13 residues. The CDR3 bases are TGTGCCAGCAGCTTGGATGAGGCTCAGCCCCAGCATTTT. Encoded protein: CASSLDEAQPQHF.

The gene calls are TRBV5-4 and TRBJ1-1; D uncertain. CDR3 size: 16 residues. The V gene lost 0 bases and the J gene lost 1 base, with 13 bases spanning the gap. Per the germline V gene, CDR1 is SGHNT and CDR2 is YYREEE (reference sequence). The CDR3 nucleotides read TGTGCCAGCAGCTTGGGCGACACGCGTCAGAACACTGAAGCTTTCTTT. Its translation is CASSLGDTRQNTEAFF.

The gene calls are TRBV6-5 and TRBJ1-5; weak D call: TRBD1 (6 bases). Trimming left V 6 bases short and J 4 bases short, with 10 bases between. The CDR3 loop spans 13 amino acids. From germline, CDR1 is MNHEY and CDR2 SVGAGI. This CDR3 reads CASSRDINQPQHF. The DNA of the CDR3 is TGTGCCAGCAGCCGGGACATAAATCAGCCCCAGCATTTT.

In this sample, this clone turned up once. The V and J genes are TRBV28 and TRBJ2-3; a weak D match, TRBD2 (7 bases). CDR3 length equals 16 residues. The V gene lost 7 bases and the J gene lost 4 bases, with 21 bases spanning the gap. The germline gives CDR1 MDHEN, CDR2 SYDVKM. The CDR3: CASTTRLGGLADTQYF. CDR3 DNA sequence: TGTGCCAGCACTACTCGGCTGGGGGGGCTTGCAGATACGCAGTATTTT.

This rearrangement joins TRBV2 to TRBJ2-5; D is ambiguous. V dropped 6 bases and J dropped 4 bases, with 18 bases sitting between them. The CDR3 consists of 15 residues. Germline V CDR1 and CDR2: SNHLY, FYNNEI. DNA of the CDR3: TGTGCCAGCAGCCCGTCCCTGTCGCGCGGAGAGACCCAGTACTTC. It translates to CASSPSLSRGETQYF.

The chain couples TRBV7-2 to TRBJ1-6, with TRBD1 as a possible D gene (5 bases). The CDR3 sequence is 15 residues long. From germline, CDR1 is SGHTA and CDR2 FQGNSA. Trimming took off 2 bases at V and 10 bases at J, with 15 bases between the two ends. The CDR3 sequence: CASSLITGGGSPLHF. The CDR3 nucleotides read TGTGCCAGCAGCTTAATTACGGGGGGAGGATCACCCCTCCACTTT.

The chain carries TRBV13 and TRBJ2-7; D is undetermined. The CDR3 is 13 amino acids. The germline gives CDR1 PRHDT, CDR2 FYEKMQ (reference sequence). Between the trimmed V and J ends, which lost 1 base and 3 bases, there was a span of 7 bases. The CDR3 sequence: CASSLDRDYEQYF. CDR3 in DNA: TGTGCCAGCAGCTTAGACAGAGACTACGAGCAGTACTTC.

This sequence joins TRBV19 and TRBJ2-3; TRBD1 agrees at 8 bases. The CDR3 is 14 amino acids. V was clipped by 10 bases and J by 4 bases; unmatched bases: 10. Per germline, CDR1 LNHDA and CDR2 SQIVND (reference sequence). The CDR3 spells CATGQGPRADTQYF. CDR3 in DNA: TGTGCCACCGGACAGGGTCCTAGGGCAGATACGCAGTATTTT.

The rearrangement links TRBV30 to TRBJ2-7; 9 positions agree with TRBD1. The CDR3 has 14 amino acids. The germline CDR1 and CDR2 sequences are GTSNPN and SVGIG (reference sequence). Trimming cost V 0 bases and J 2 bases; bases outside gene matches: 2. CDR3 sequence: CAWSVGTGTYEQYF. The CDR3 nucleotides read TGTGCCTGGAGTGTCGGGACAGGGACCTACGAGCAGTACTTC.

In this sample, this clone turned up once. This chain links TRBV5-1 with TRBJ2-2, with 10 nucleotides matching TRBD1. After removal of 4 bases from V and 6 bases from J, the junction contained 9 bases not matched to a gene. CDR3 length: 16 residues. Germline values: CDR1 SGHRS, CDR2 YFSETQ. CDR3 DNA sequence: TGCGCCAGCAGCGCGACAGGGGGCAAATTAGCCGGGGAGCTGTTTTTT. Translation gives CASSATGGKLAGELFF.

The J gene is TRBJ1-2, the V gene TRBV5-1; the D gene is possibly TRBD1 (6 bases). This CDR3 is built from 15 residues. Trimming stripped 1 base from V and 6 bases from J, with 16 bases between. In germline, CDR1 is SGHRS, CDR2 YFSETQ. CDR3 protein: CASSLLGQGLDGYTF. The CDR3 DNA follows: TGCGCCAGCAGCTTGTTGGGGCAGGGGCTTGATGGCTACACCTTC.

The V gene is TRBV9, the J gene TRBJ1-1; D is undetermined. Trimming stripped 4 bases from V and 2 bases from J, with 9 bases between. The CDR3 is 13 amino acids. Germline values: CDR1 SGDLS, CDR2 YYNGEE. This chain's CDR3 is CASSIRLNTEAFF. In DNA, the CDR3 is TGTGCCAGCAGCATTAGACTCAACACTGAAGCTTTCTTT.

The chain combines TRBV3-1 (or the pseudogene TRBV3-2) with TRBJ1-1; tentative D call: TRBD1 (6 bases). Germline V gives CDR1 LGHDT, CDR2 YNNKEL (reference sequence). The CDR3 contains 13 residues. The V end was cut by 6 bases, the J end by 3 bases, with 11 bases between. CDR3 coding DNA: TGTGCCAGCAGGCACAGGGCGGACACTGAAGCTTTCTTT. It yields the protein CASRHRADTEAFF.

The rearrangement links TRBV2 to TRBJ1-2; maybe TRBD1 (6 bases). Between the trimmed V and J ends, which lost 8 bases and 2 bases, there was a span of 15 bases. The V gene's germline CDR1 is SNHLY and CDR2 FYNNEI. This CDR3 has 14 residues. CDR3 region: CASGRDIINYGYTF. CDR3 DNA: TGTGCCAGCGGGAGGGACATCATAAACTATGGCTACACCTTC.

This chain connects TRBV18 to TRBJ2-5; perhaps TRBD2 as D (5 bases). V lost 3 bases to trimming and J lost 5 bases, with 13 bases between them. CDR1 KGHSH and CDR2 LQKENI come from the germline V gene. This CDR3 is 14 amino acids long. The CDR3 sequence is CASSPQARGETQYF. The CDR3 DNA follows: TGTGCCAGCTCACCCCAGGCGCGAGGGGAGACCCAGTACTTC. The full variable domain, with the rest looked up from reference TRBV18 and TRBJ2-5, is NAGVMQNPRHLVRRRGQEARLRCSPMKGHSHVYWYRQLPEEGLKFMVYLQKENIIDESGMPKERFSAEFPKEGPSILRIQQVVRGDSAAYFCASSPQARGETQYFGPGTRLLVL.

The chain employs TRBV2 and TRBJ1-5; D remains unclear. The CDR3 has 15 amino acids. Trimming pared 5 bases from V and 0 bases from J, leaving 11 bases between. From germline, CDR1 is SNHLY and CDR2 FYNNEI. CDR3 in amino acids: CASSQHRLSNQPQHF. CDR3 DNA sequence: TGTGCCAGCAGTCAACACCGACTTAGCAATCAGCCCCAGCATTTT.

The chain has TRBV5-1 and TRBJ1-1; TRBD1 matches 8 bases. The ends lost 4 bases at V and 6 bases at J; junction bases unmatched: 11. The CDR3 loop spans 15 amino acids. The germline CDR1 and CDR2 sequences are SGHRS and YFSETQ. In DNA form, the CDR3 reads TGCGCCAGCAGCAAAACCGGGACAGGAGATGCTGAAGCTTTCTTT. Translation: CASSKTGTGDAEAFF.

V and J are TRBV7-9 and TRBJ1-2; D not certain. The V end lost 0 bases, the J end lost 8 bases, and 10 bases lay between the germline ends. Germline CDR1 SEHNR, CDR2 FQNEAQ (reference sequence). The length of the CDR3 is 13 residues. In DNA form, the CDR3 reads TGTGCCAGCAGCTTAGCTGTGTCGGGGGGCTACACCTTC. It yields the protein CASSLAVSGGYTF.